This paragraph reports one TCR beta chain. Its antigen is unknown. This entry belongs to a study of T cell repertoires in cytomegalovirus infection. The germline V gene encodes CDR1 SNHLY and CDR2 FYNNEI. Trimming left V 8 bases short and J 8 bases short, with 18 bases between. CDR3 length: 13 amino acids. Whole-study findings and limits: Accumulated public TCR beta family frequency recognized individuals carrying CMV together with the relevant HLA.

MiXCR, run by TCRdb on the reads, gives a single entry per CDR3 protein. This table has around 530,000 distinct CDR3 sequences, 16% appearing once. The chain recombines TRBV2 with TRBJ1-2, with D possibly matching TRBD1 (6 bases). This TCR came from a human donor in good health (CMV status not recorded). Some clones in this sample may be carry-over from other donors' samples. The sample comprised CD8+ T cells from PBMCs. The CDR3: CASPQGPGNGYTF. The CDR3, as DNA: TGTGCCAGCCCTCAGGGGCCAGGGAACGGCTACACCTTC.